This TCR beta chain came from a study of radiotherapy plus CTLA-4 blockade in lung cancer. Study background: Objective responses were recorded in around a sixth of patients, with disease control recorded in 25% to 40%. Points from the study as a whole: Interferon-beta, together with early blood T cell clone dynamics, reportedly best predicted response. Blood saw expansion of tumor-derived TCR clones after radiotherapy plus ipilimumab.

TCRdb's copy holds only in-frame clones and misses some; the assay was immunoSEQ multiplex PCR. This sample has around 85,000 clones, with 70% to 90% found just once. With respect to this clone: Its antigen is not identified.

It was focal radiation plus CTLA-4 blockade with ipilimumab that patients with chemo-refractory metastatic non-small-cell lung cancer received. The CDR3 is 15 residues long. With V trimmed by 1 base and J by 5 bases, 4 bases remained unmatched. Germline CDR1 and CDR2: SGHVS and FNYEAQ. The source material was peripheral blood, sampled from a patient treated with radiotherapy plus ipilimumab. The V call is TRBV7-6, the J call TRBJ2-7; 11 bases are a match to TRBD1. The sequence came from a human donor with non-small cell lung cancer who had a partial response to radiotherapy plus ipilimumab. CDR3: CASSLVGQGADEQYF. CDR3 sequence (DNA): TGTGCCAGCAGCTTAGTCGGACAGGGGGCCGACGAGCAGTACTTC.